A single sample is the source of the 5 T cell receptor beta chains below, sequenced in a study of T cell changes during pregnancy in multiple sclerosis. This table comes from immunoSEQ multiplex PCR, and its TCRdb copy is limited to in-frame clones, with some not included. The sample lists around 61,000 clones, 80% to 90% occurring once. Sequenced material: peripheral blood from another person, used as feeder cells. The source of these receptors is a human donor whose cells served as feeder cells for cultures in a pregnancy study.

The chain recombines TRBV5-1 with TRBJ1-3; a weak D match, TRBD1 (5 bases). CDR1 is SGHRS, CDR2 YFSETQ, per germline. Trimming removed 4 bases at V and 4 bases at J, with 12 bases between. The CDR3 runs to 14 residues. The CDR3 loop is CASSRDSGGNTIYF. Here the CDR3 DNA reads TGCGCCAGCAGCAGGGACTCCGGGGGAAACACCATATATTTT.

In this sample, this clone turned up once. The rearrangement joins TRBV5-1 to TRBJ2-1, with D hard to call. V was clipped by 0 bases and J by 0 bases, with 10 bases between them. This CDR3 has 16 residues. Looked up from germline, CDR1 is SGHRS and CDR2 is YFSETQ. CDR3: CASSLAGGLSYNEQFF. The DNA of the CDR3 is TGCGCCAGCAGCTTGGCGGGCGGTCTCTCCTACAATGAGCAGTTCTTC.

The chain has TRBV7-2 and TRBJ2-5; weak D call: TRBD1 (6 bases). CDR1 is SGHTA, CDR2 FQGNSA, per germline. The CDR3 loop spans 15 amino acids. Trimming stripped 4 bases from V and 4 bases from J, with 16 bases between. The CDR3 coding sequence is TGTGCCAGCAGCTACGACATGGGGGCGGGAGAGACCCAGTACTTC. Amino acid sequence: CASSYDMGAGETQYF. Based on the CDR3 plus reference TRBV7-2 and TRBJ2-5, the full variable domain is GAGVSQSPSNKVTEKGKDVELRCDPISGHTALYWYRQSLGQGLEFLIYFQGNSAPDKSGLPSDRFSAERTGGSVSTLTIQRTQQEDSAVYLCASSYDMGAGETQYFGPGTRLLVL.

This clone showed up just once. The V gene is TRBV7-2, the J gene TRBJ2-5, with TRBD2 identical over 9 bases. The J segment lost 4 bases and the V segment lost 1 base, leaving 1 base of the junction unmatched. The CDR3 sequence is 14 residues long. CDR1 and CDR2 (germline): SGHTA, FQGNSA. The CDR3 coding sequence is TGTGCCAGCAGCTTAGTTAGCGGGGGAGAGACCCAGTACTTC. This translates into CASSLVSGGETQYF.

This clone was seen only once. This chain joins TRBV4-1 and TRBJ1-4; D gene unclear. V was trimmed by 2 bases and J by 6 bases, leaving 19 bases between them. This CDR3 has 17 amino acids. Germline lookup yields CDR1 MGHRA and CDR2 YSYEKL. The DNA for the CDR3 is TGCGCCAGCAGCCAATATCGAACTGGACGGCCCGATGAAAAACTGTTTTTT. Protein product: CASSQYRTGRPDEKLFF.